The 12 T cell receptor beta chains listed next were all sequenced from one sample in a study of T cell responses to AZD1222 COVID-19 vaccine. Using immunoSEQ multiplex PCR, the repertoire was profiled, and TCRdb retains in-frame clones only, with some absent. The sample lists 130,000 or so clones, approximately 90% occurring once. Sequencing was performed on peripheral blood, taken 28 days after the second AZD1222 dose. The origin of the receptors is an adult who received the AZD1222 COVID-19 vaccine.

The table lists this clone with a count of one. This chain links TRBV10-3 with TRBJ2-3; D remains unclear. Germline CDR1 reads ENHRY; CDR2 reads SYGVKD. Trimming removed 0 bases at V and 6 bases at J, with 4 bases between. The CDR3 sequence is 12 residues long. CDR3 coding DNA: TGTGCCATCAGTGAGTCTACGGATACGCAGTATTTT. Translated, it gives CAISESTDTQYF.

This sequence joins TRBV6-5 and TRBJ1-6, with D tentatively TRBD1 (5 bases). Looked up from germline, CDR1 is MNHEY and CDR2 is SVGAGI. CDR3 length equals 14 residues. V was clipped by 5 bases and J by 8 bases, with 13 bases between them. As DNA, the CDR3 is TGTGCCAGCAGTATCCGGGACGTGGATTCACCCCTCCACTTT. It is translated as CASSIRDVDSPLHF.

The V gene is TRBV14, the J gene TRBJ2-3, with unresolved D. The CDR3 covers 16 residues. Germline CDR1 reads SGHDN; CDR2 reads FVKESK. V was cut by 4 bases and J by 1 base, with 15 bases left in between. CDR3 in amino acids: CASSRLTRARTDTQYF. DNA for the CDR3: TGTGCCAGCAGCCGCCTTACAAGAGCTCGCACAGATACGCAGTATTTT.

This clone has just one count. This rearrangement joins TRBV3-1 (or the pseudogene TRBV3-2) to TRBJ1-1, with TRBD1 as a possible D gene (5 bases). The length of the CDR3 is 12 residues. The V end was cut by 4 bases, the J end by 4 bases, with 7 bases between. Germline V gene sequence: CDR1 LGHDT, CDR2 YNNKEL (reference sequence). The CDR3 protein is CASSRGSTEAFF. The CDR3 nucleotides read TGTGCCAGCAGCCGGGGGAGCACTGAAGCTTTCTTT.

The chain carries TRBV11-2 and TRBJ2-1, with D possibly being TRBD2 (6 bases). Trimming pared 1 base from V and 4 bases from J, leaving 17 bases between. The germline CDR1 and CDR2 sequences are SGHAT and FQNNGV. The CDR3 length is 17 residues. CDR3 protein: CASSLVPILAPYNEQFF. CDR3 coding DNA: TGTGCCAGCAGCTTAGTCCCCATACTAGCTCCGTACAATGAGCAGTTCTTC.

The chain uses TRBV5-6 and TRBJ1-2; D remains ambiguous. CDR1 is SGHDT and CDR2 is YYEEEE in the germline V gene. V lost 4 bases to trimming and J lost 4 bases, with 17 bases between them. This CDR3 is built from 15 residues. The DNA for the CDR3 is TGTGCCAGCAGCCCTCCCGGGAGCGCGGGCTATGGCTACACCTTC. Its translation is CASSPPGSAGYGYTF.

This rearrangement joins TRBV6-5 to TRBJ1-1; possibly TRBD1 for D (6 bases). The CDR3 sequence is 13 residues long. The germline gives CDR1 MNHEY, CDR2 SVGAGI. Trimming took 6 bases from V and 3 from J, leaving 11 bases between them. The DNA of the CDR3 is TGTGCCAGCAGGCACACAGGGTACACTGAAGCTTTCTTT. Encoded protein: CASRHTGYTEAFF.

The V call is TRBV30, the J call TRBJ2-5, with 7 bases lining up with TRBD2. The J segment lost 4 bases and the V segment lost 0 bases, leaving 5 bases of the junction unmatched. Looked up from germline, CDR1 is GTSNPN and CDR2 is SVGIG (reference sequence). This CDR3 is built from 14 residues. The CDR3 spells CAWSVGGGGETQYF. DNA of the CDR3: TGTGCCTGGAGTGTCGGCGGGGGTGGAGAGACCCAGTACTTC.

This CDR3 is CASSQDLQGTGGYTF. The CDR3 bases are TGTGCCAGCAGCCAAGACTTACAGGGAACTGGTGGCTACACCTTC. The chain carries TRBV4-2 and TRBJ1-2; D might be TRBD1 (6 bases). Trimming shortened V by 0 bases and J by 7 bases, and 15 bases separated the two germline ends. CDR3 length equals 15 residues. In germline, CDR1 is LGHNA, CDR2 YNFKEQ.

The V call is TRBV24-1, the J call TRBJ2-1; 12 bases are a match to TRBD2. CDR3 size: 17 residues. CDR1 is KGHDR, CDR2 SFDVKD, per germline. With 2 bases clipped from V and 5 bases from J, the junction kept 6 bases outside the gene matches. CDR3 sequence reads: CATSDSLAGGLNNEQFF. CDR3 bases: TGTGCCACCAGTGATTCCCTAGCGGGAGGGCTGAACAATGAGCAGTTCTTC.

This clone appeared a few times. Written as DNA, the CDR3 is TGTGCCAGCAGCTTCTCAAGGTTGTCTACGGATACGCAGTATTTT. It is translated as CASSFSRLSTDTQYF. The chain uses TRBV7-2 and TRBJ2-3; D is undetermined. Trimming left V 3 bases short and J 6 bases short, with 16 bases between. This CDR3 contains 15 residues. Germline V gene data show CDR1 as SGHTA and CDR2 as FQGNSA. Complete variable domain (other parts from reference TRBV7-2 and TRBJ2-3): GAGVSQSPSNKVTEKGKDVELRCDPISGHTALYWYRQSLGQGLEFLIYFQGNSAPDKSGLPSDRFSAERTGGSVSTLTIQRTQQEDSAVYLCASSFSRLSTDTQYFGPGTRLTVL.

This sequence joins TRBV5-4 and TRBJ2-3; possible D gene TRBD2, 7 bases. V was pared by 4 bases and J by 1 base, with 16 bases between. In germline, CDR1 is SGHNT, CDR2 YYREEE (reference sequence). The CDR3 runs to 16 residues. CDR3 sequence reads: CASSEDAGAGTDTQYF. CDR3 DNA sequence: TGTGCCAGCAGCGAGGACGCGGGGGCTGGCACAGATACGCAGTATTTT.